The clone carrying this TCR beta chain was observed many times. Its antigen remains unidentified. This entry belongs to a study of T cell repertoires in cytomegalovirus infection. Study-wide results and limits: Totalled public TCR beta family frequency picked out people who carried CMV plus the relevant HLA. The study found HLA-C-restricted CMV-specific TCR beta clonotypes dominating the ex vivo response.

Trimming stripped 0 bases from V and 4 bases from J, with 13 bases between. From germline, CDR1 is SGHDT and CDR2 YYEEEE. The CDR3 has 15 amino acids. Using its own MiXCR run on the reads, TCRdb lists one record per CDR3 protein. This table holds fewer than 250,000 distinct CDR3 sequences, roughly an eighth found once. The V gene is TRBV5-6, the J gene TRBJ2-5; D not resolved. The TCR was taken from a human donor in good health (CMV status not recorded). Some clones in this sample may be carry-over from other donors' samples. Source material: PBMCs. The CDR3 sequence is CASSLVKDRRETQYF. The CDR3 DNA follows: TGTGCCAGCAGCTTGGTTAAGGACCGGAGAGAGACCCAGTACTTC.